This is a list of T cell receptor beta chains from one sample in a study of T-cell reconstitution after alpha-beta-depleted transplantation in children. TCRdb processed the PCR reads anew with MiXCR; each CDR3 protein has one entry. The data hold about 580,000 distinct CDR3 sequences, with more than 20% observed a single time. Sequenced here: PBMCs, mostly from graft donor cells, sampled 360 days after TCRalphabeta/CD19-depleted stem cell transplant. The source is a boy in the first two years of life who had a stem cell transplant for acute myeloid leukemia, so the T cells may come from the graft donor. Both conserved end residues are part of each CDR3. The D gene is left open where the match is weak. The listing skips clone size in some rows; elsewhere it reads once, few, many or a size class.

cdr3_length: 17
j_call: TRBJ1-1
d_call: TRBD1
clone_size: few
v_call: TRBV29-1
cdr3_aa: CSVEEPGTVALNTEAFF
cdr3_nt: TGCAGCGTTGAAGAACCCGGGACAGTGGCTTTGAACACTGAAGCTTTCTTT

cdr3_length: 14
j_call: TRBJ1-2
d_call: -
clone_size: many
v_call: TRBV29-1
cdr3_aa: CSVDPSSSRYGYTF
cdr3_nt: TGCAGCGTTGACCCCTCGAGCAGCCGCTATGGCTACACCTTC

cdr3_length: 12
j_call: TRBJ2-1
d_call: -
clone_size: -
v_call: TRBV13
cdr3_aa: CASSLAAYEQFF
cdr3_nt: TGTGCCAGCAGTCTGGCGGCTTATGAGCAGTTCTTC

cdr3_length: 15
j_call: TRBJ2-5
d_call: -
clone_size: many
v_call: TRBV5-1
cdr3_aa: CASSFGDGRQETQYF
cdr3_nt: TGCGCCAGCAGCTTTGGGGATGGTCGCCAAGAGACCCAGTACTTC

cdr3_length: 14
j_call: TRBJ2-3
d_call: -
clone_size: -
v_call: TRBV29-1
cdr3_aa: CSVEENGIADTQYF
cdr3_nt: TGCAGCGTTGAAGAGAACGGAATTGCAGATACGCAGTATTTT

cdr3_length: 16
j_call: TRBJ2-3
d_call: -
clone_size: few
v_call: TRBV15
cdr3_aa: CATSPDQGEGTDTQYF
cdr3_nt: TGTGCCACCAGCCCAGACCAGGGCGAAGGGACAGATACGCAGTATTTT

cdr3_length: 17
j_call: TRBJ2-3
d_call: TRBD1
clone_size: -
v_call: TRBV6-5
cdr3_aa: CASSYSQGEMTLDTQYF
cdr3_nt: TGTGCCAGCAGTTACTCACAGGGGGAGATGACACTAGATACGCAGTATTTT

cdr3_length: 15
j_call: TRBJ2-3
d_call: -
clone_size: few
v_call: TRBV27
cdr3_aa: CASSQSFSSTDTQYF
cdr3_nt: TGTGCCAGCAGTCAGAGTTTTTCTAGCACAGATACGCAGTATTTT

cdr3_length: 15
j_call: TRBJ2-7
d_call: TRBD1
clone_size: -
v_call: TRBV14
cdr3_aa: CASSQTRGRVDEQYF
cdr3_nt: TGTGCCAGCAGCCAAACCAGGGGGCGTGTCGACGAGCAGTACTTC

cdr3_length: 18
j_call: TRBJ1-1
d_call: -
clone_size: -
v_call: TRBV11-1
cdr3_aa: CASSLGFAEKTDSFAAFF
cdr3_nt: TGTGCCAGCAGCTTAGGTTTCGCGGAAAAGACAGACTCTTTCGCAGCTTTCTTT

cdr3_length: 13
j_call: TRBJ2-5
d_call: -
clone_size: many
v_call: TRBV20-1
cdr3_aa: CSARVIRLETQYF
cdr3_nt: TGCAGTGCTAGAGTAATCCGGTTGGAGACCCAGTACTTC

cdr3_length: 18
j_call: TRBJ2-1
d_call: -
clone_size: many
v_call: TRBV9
cdr3_aa: CASSVDVRIGRVDNEQFF
cdr3_nt: TGTGCCAGCAGCGTAGACGTCAGGATAGGCAGGGTCGACAATGAGCAGTTCTTC

cdr3_length: 15
j_call: TRBJ2-5
d_call: TRBD2
clone_size: -
v_call: TRBV5-1
cdr3_aa: CASSFTPGGGDTQYF
cdr3_nt: TGCGCCAGCAGCTTCACTCCCGGGGGGGGAGACACCCAGTACTTC

cdr3_length: 14
j_call: TRBJ1-4
d_call: TRBD1
clone_size: -
v_call: TRBV11-2
cdr3_aa: CASSQTGVGEKLFF
cdr3_nt: TGTGCCAGCAGCCAGACAGGGGTCGGTGAAAAACTGTTTTTT

cdr3_length: 16
j_call: TRBJ2-1
d_call: TRBD2
clone_size: many
v_call: TRBV4-2
cdr3_aa: CASSQVVAGGNNEQFF
cdr3_nt: TGTGCCAGCAGCCAAGTCGTAGCGGGGGGGAACAATGAGCAGTTCTTC

cdr3_length: 14
j_call: TRBJ2-4
d_call: -
clone_size: few
v_call: TRBV24-1
cdr3_aa: CATSEGGSVNIQYF
cdr3_nt: TGTGCCACCAGCGAGGGGGGGTCGGTAAACATTCAGTACTTC

cdr3_length: 14
j_call: TRBJ1-2
d_call: -
clone_size: -
v_call: TRBV10-3
cdr3_aa: CAISESRESYGYTF
cdr3_nt: TGTGCCATCAGTGAGTCCAGGGAGAGTTATGGCTACACCTTC

cdr3_length: 14
j_call: TRBJ1-3
d_call: -
clone_size: few
v_call: TRBV5-1
cdr3_aa: CASSQTVTGNTIYF
cdr3_nt: TGCGCCAGCAGCCAGACAGTGACTGGAAACACCATATATTTT

cdr3_length: 14
j_call: TRBJ1-4
d_call: TRBD1
clone_size: many
v_call: TRBV29-1
cdr3_aa: CSVGQGGGNEKLFF
cdr3_nt: TGCAGCGTTGGACAGGGTGGAGGTAATGAAAAACTGTTTTTT

cdr3_length: 16
j_call: TRBJ2-5
d_call: TRBD2
clone_size: -
v_call: TRBV20-1
cdr3_aa: CSATGGAGALMETQYF
cdr3_nt: TGCAGTGCTACAGGAGGAGCGGGGGCGTTAATGGAGACCCAGTACTTC

cdr3_length: 14
j_call: TRBJ2-5
d_call: -
clone_size: -
v_call: TRBV7-6
cdr3_aa: CASSSPGDVETQYF
cdr3_nt: TGTGCCAGCAGCTCCCCGGGAGACGTGGAGACCCAGTACTTC

cdr3_length: 15
j_call: TRBJ2-7
d_call: TRBD2
clone_size: -
v_call: TRBV20-1
cdr3_aa: CSARALAGPAYEQYF
cdr3_nt: TGCAGTGCTAGAGCACTAGCGGGGCCGGCTTACGAGCAGTACTTC

cdr3_length: 11
j_call: TRBJ2-4
d_call: -
clone_size: many
v_call: TRBV7-2
cdr3_aa: CASSLSGIQYF
cdr3_nt: TGTGCCAGCAGCTTAAGCGGCATTCAGTACTTC

cdr3_length: 15
j_call: TRBJ2-7
d_call: TRBD1
clone_size: few
v_call: TRBV4-3
cdr3_aa: CASSQERTGNYEQYF
cdr3_nt: TGCGCCAGCAGCCAAGAGAGGACAGGGAACTACGAGCAGTACTTC

cdr3_length: 12
j_call: TRBJ2-7
d_call: -
clone_size: -
v_call: TRBV6-6
cdr3_aa: CASSRAEGEQYF
cdr3_nt: TGTGCCAGCAGCCGGGCTGAGGGGGAGCAGTACTTC

cdr3_length: 14
j_call: TRBJ2-3
d_call: TRBD2
clone_size: -
v_call: TRBV6-1
cdr3_aa: CASLSGGSGDTQYF
cdr3_nt: TGTGCCAGCCTATCGGGGGGTAGCGGAGATACGCAGTATTTT

cdr3_length: 14
j_call: TRBJ2-1
d_call: -
clone_size: many
v_call: TRBV15
cdr3_aa: CATTGGGSYNEQFF
cdr3_nt: TGTGCCACCACCGGGGGCGGGTCCTACAATGAGCAGTTCTTC

cdr3_length: 14
j_call: TRBJ1-6
d_call: -
clone_size: many
v_call: TRBV12-3/TRBV12-4
cdr3_aa: CATRTATYNSPLHF
cdr3_nt: TGTGCCACCCGGACAGCCACCTATAATTCACCCCTCCACTTT

cdr3_length: 17
j_call: TRBJ1-1
d_call: -
clone_size: many
v_call: TRBV5-1
cdr3_aa: CASSLALMGAGNTEAFF
cdr3_nt: TGCGCCAGCAGCTTGGCCCTGATGGGGGCGGGGAACACTGAAGCTTTCTTT

cdr3_length: 15
j_call: TRBJ2-1
d_call: TRBD1
clone_size: few
v_call: TRBV24-1
cdr3_aa: CATSSPGQDVNEQFF
cdr3_nt: TGTGCCACCAGTTCACCGGGACAGGACGTCAATGAGCAGTTCTTC

cdr3_length: 14
j_call: TRBJ2-7
d_call: -
clone_size: -
v_call: TRBV4-3
cdr3_aa: CASSYSLTPYEQYF
cdr3_nt: TGCGCCAGCAGCTACAGCCTAACCCCCTACGAGCAGTACTTC

cdr3_length: 12
j_call: TRBJ1-2
d_call: -
clone_size: many
v_call: TRBV20-1
cdr3_aa: CSAPRGSYGYTF
cdr3_nt: TGCAGTGCCCCGAGGGGGTCCTATGGCTACACCTTC

cdr3_length: 18
j_call: TRBJ2-5
d_call: -
clone_size: -
v_call: TRBV3-1
cdr3_aa: CASSEHEGGGALGETQYF
cdr3_nt: TGTGCCAGCAGCGAACACGAGGGAGGGGGGGCTTTGGGGGAGACCCAGTACTTC

cdr3_length: 16
j_call: TRBJ2-3
d_call: TRBD2
clone_size: few
v_call: TRBV20-1
cdr3_aa: CSATLTSGGATDTQYF
cdr3_nt: TGCAGTGCTACCTTAACTAGCGGGGGGGCTACAGATACGCAGTATTTT

cdr3_length: 14
j_call: TRBJ2-2
d_call: -
clone_size: many
v_call: TRBV12-3/TRBV12-4
cdr3_aa: CASSEGGETGELFF
cdr3_nt: TGTGCCAGCAGTGAAGGGGGGGAGACCGGGGAGCTGTTTTTT

cdr3_length: 16
j_call: TRBJ1-4
d_call: -
clone_size: many
v_call: TRBV12-3/TRBV12-4
cdr3_aa: CASSTSGSGTNEKLFF
cdr3_nt: TGTGCCAGCAGTACGTCCGGGAGTGGAACTAATGAAAAACTGTTTTTT

cdr3_length: 14
j_call: TRBJ1-4
d_call: -
clone_size: few
v_call: TRBV28
cdr3_aa: CASSQQSRNEKLFF
cdr3_nt: TGTGCCAGCAGTCAACAAAGTAGAAATGAAAAACTGTTTTTT

cdr3_length: 17
j_call: TRBJ2-3
d_call: TRBD2
clone_size: many
v_call: TRBV11-2
cdr3_aa: CASSLGRLAGPTDTQYF
cdr3_nt: TGTGCCAGCAGCTTAGGAAGACTAGCGGGGCCCACAGATACGCAGTATTTT

cdr3_length: 15
j_call: TRBJ2-1
d_call: TRBD2
clone_size: -
v_call: TRBV28
cdr3_aa: CASSSRTGGYNEQFF
cdr3_nt: TGTGCCAGCAGTTCCCGCACGGGGGGATACAATGAGCAGTTCTTC

cdr3_length: 14
j_call: TRBJ1-1
d_call: -
clone_size: many
v_call: TRBV20-1
cdr3_aa: CSAKDNSGNTEAFF
cdr3_nt: TGCAGTGCTAAGGACAACTCAGGAAACACTGAAGCTTTCTTT

cdr3_length: 15
j_call: TRBJ2-2
d_call: -
clone_size: -
v_call: TRBV5-1
cdr3_aa: CASSPQSGNTGELFF
cdr3_nt: TGCGCCAGCAGCCCCCAAAGCGGGAACACCGGGGAGCTGTTTTTT

cdr3_length: 14
j_call: TRBJ2-2
d_call: TRBD1
clone_size: few
v_call: TRBV5-5
cdr3_aa: CASSTNRGTGELFF
cdr3_nt: TGTGCCAGCAGCACAAACAGGGGCACCGGGGAGCTGTTTTTT

cdr3_length: 14
j_call: TRBJ2-2
d_call: TRBD1
clone_size: -
v_call: TRBV5-1
cdr3_aa: CASGPDREIGELFF
cdr3_nt: TGCGCCAGCGGTCCCGACAGGGAAATCGGGGAGCTGTTTTTT

cdr3_length: 17
j_call: TRBJ2-6
d_call: -
clone_size: -
v_call: TRBV6-2/TRBV6-3
cdr3_aa: CASSYKQGFGGANVLTF
cdr3_nt: TGTGCCAGCAGTTACAAGCAGGGATTTGGTGGGGCCAACGTCCTGACTTTC

cdr3_length: 15
j_call: TRBJ2-3
d_call: -
clone_size: -
v_call: TRBV20-1
cdr3_aa: CSARGGGGFTDTQYF
cdr3_nt: TGCAGTGCTAGAGGGGGCGGAGGTTTCACAGATACGCAGTATTTT

cdr3_length: 13
j_call: TRBJ1-4
d_call: TRBD1
clone_size: few
v_call: TRBV20-1
cdr3_aa: CSAYRGTNEKLFF
cdr3_nt: TGCAGTGCTTACAGGGGAACTAATGAAAAACTGTTTTTT

cdr3_length: 17
j_call: TRBJ2-1
d_call: TRBD2
clone_size: few
v_call: TRBV7-9
cdr3_aa: CASSLRPLAGGSDEQFF
cdr3_nt: TGTGCCAGCAGCTTAAGGCCACTAGCGGGGGGTTCAGATGAGCAGTTCTTC

cdr3_length: 13
j_call: TRBJ2-5
d_call: TRBD2
clone_size: -
v_call: TRBV29-1
cdr3_aa: CSGRLAAQETQYF
cdr3_nt: TGCAGCGGTCGACTAGCGGCTCAAGAGACCCAGTACTTC

cdr3_length: 15
j_call: TRBJ2-5
d_call: -
clone_size: many
v_call: TRBV9
cdr3_aa: CASSLGLREEETQYF
cdr3_nt: TGTGCCAGCAGCCTAGGACTACGGGAAGAAGAGACCCAGTACTTC

cdr3_length: 16
j_call: TRBJ2-1
d_call: -
clone_size: many
v_call: TRBV6-1
cdr3_aa: CASSPRQAISINEQFF
cdr3_nt: TGTGCCAGCAGCCCGCGACAGGCGATAAGTATCAATGAGCAGTTCTTC

cdr3_length: 13
j_call: TRBJ2-5
d_call: TRBD2
clone_size: -
v_call: TRBV29-1
cdr3_aa: CSAGGEYQETQYF
cdr3_nt: TGCAGCGCGGGGGGGGAGTACCAAGAGACCCAGTACTTC

cdr3_length: 13
j_call: TRBJ1-1
d_call: -
clone_size: once
v_call: TRBV12-3/TRBV12-4
cdr3_aa: CASGTTLYTEAFF
cdr3_nt: TGTGCCAGCGGGACAACATTGTACACTGAAGCTTTCTTT

cdr3_length: 14
j_call: TRBJ2-7
d_call: -
clone_size: -
v_call: TRBV20-1
cdr3_aa: CSARTRTSSYEQYF
cdr3_nt: TGCAGTGCTAGAACCCGGACTTCGTCCTACGAGCAGTACTTC

cdr3_length: 15
j_call: TRBJ2-3
d_call: -
clone_size: many
v_call: TRBV12-3/TRBV12-4
cdr3_aa: CASGMQAPSTDTQYF
cdr3_nt: TGTGCCAGCGGGATGCAAGCCCCCAGCACAGATACGCAGTATTTT

cdr3_length: 11
j_call: TRBJ2-7
d_call: -
clone_size: many
v_call: TRBV29-1
cdr3_aa: CSVGESYEQYF
cdr3_nt: TGCAGCGTTGGGGAGTCCTACGAGCAGTACTTC

cdr3_length: 15
j_call: TRBJ2-3
d_call: TRBD2
clone_size: -
v_call: TRBV29-1
cdr3_aa: CSVHPPAGGTDTQYF
cdr3_nt: TGCAGCGTTCATCCTCCAGCGGGGGGCACGGATACGCAGTATTTT

cdr3_length: 16
j_call: TRBJ2-3
d_call: TRBD2
clone_size: few
v_call: TRBV20-1
cdr3_aa: CSARDRRGGRADTQYF
cdr3_nt: TGCAGTGCTAGAGATAGGCGGGGGGGCCGTGCAGATACGCAGTATTTT

cdr3_length: 16
j_call: TRBJ2-1
d_call: -
clone_size: few
v_call: TRBV10-3
cdr3_aa: CAISWVDSLLRNEQFF
cdr3_nt: TGTGCCATCAGTTGGGTTGACAGCCTCCTACGGAATGAGCAGTTCTTC

cdr3_length: 13
j_call: TRBJ2-1
d_call: TRBD1
clone_size: many
v_call: TRBV6-2/TRBV6-3
cdr3_aa: CASRNDRAREQFF
cdr3_nt: TGTGCCAGCAGGAACGACAGGGCCAGGGAGCAGTTCTTC